One sample yielded the 25 T cell receptor beta chains listed below, sequenced in a study of read filtering for tumor transcriptome and immune sequencing. The library was built from roughly 400 ng RNA with molecular barcoded adaptors for alpha/delta and beta/gamma chains. TCRdb re-derived calls from the reads in MiXCR, one entry per CDR3 protein. The table shows about 23,000 distinct CDR3 sequences, with roughly an eighth occurring only once. The sequenced material came from a population of CD138-negative cells sorted from bone marrow. These TCRs come from a donor at least 40 years old with multiple myeloma.

This clonotype was seen a handful of times. Being one base from a much bigger clone, this may be a read error. This rearrangement joins TRBV29-1 to TRBJ2-2; D unresolved. V was clipped by 4 bases and J by 4 bases, with 7 bases between them. The CDR3 runs to 12 residues. Germline lookup yields CDR1 SQVTM and CDR2 ANQGSEA. The CDR3 reads CSVVLSTGELFF. CDR3 bases: TGCAGCGTTGTCCTGAGCACCGGGGAGCTGTTTTTT.

This clonotype was counted between two and nine times. The chain recombines TRBV15 with TRBJ2-3; 9 positions agree with TRBD2. The CDR3 loop spans 17 amino acids. Germline CDR1 reads LNHNV; CDR2 reads YYDKDF (reference sequence). The trim removed 3 bases at V and 6 bases at J, leaving 13 bases unmatched. CDR3: CATSSPEGLAGRDTQYF. The CDR3 nucleotides are TGTGCCACCAGCAGTCCCGAAGGGCTAGCGGGAAGGGATACGCAGTATTTT.

This sequence joins TRBV7-9 and TRBJ2-3, with D perhaps TRBD1 (6 bases). The V end was cut by 5 bases, the J end by 1 base, with 10 bases between. The CDR3 contains 14 residues. Germline-derived CDR1 and CDR2 are SEHNR and FQNEAQ (reference sequence). The CDR3 here is CASSVTGGTDTQYF. In DNA, the CDR3 is TGTGCCAGCAGCGTGACAGGCGGCACAGATACGCAGTATTTT.

This clonotype has only one observation. A clone one base away is much larger, so this may be a read error. As DNA, the CDR3 is TGTGCCGGCAGTCCGGCGCTCACCGGGGAGCTGTTTTTT. Protein: CAGSPALTGELFF. The J gene is TRBJ2-2, the V gene TRBV12-3 or TRBV12-4, with no clear D. This CDR3 has 13 amino acids.

This clonotype was observed many times. V is TRBV6-5 and J is TRBJ2-7; D gene ambiguous. Trimming cost V 2 bases and J 6 bases, with 8 bases left between them. Germline V gene data show CDR1 as MNHEY and CDR2 as SVGAGI. The CDR3 spans 12 residues. In DNA, the CDR3 is TGTGCCAGCAGTTACGTCGGAAGCGAGCAGTACTTC. This sequence encodes CASSYVGSEQYF.

This clonotype was recorded at least ten times. The chain joins TRBV7-4 to TRBJ1-1; D is perhaps TRBD1 (6 bases). This CDR3 is 15 amino acids long. V lost 4 bases, J lost 0 bases, and 12 bases lay in between. Germline CDR1 reads SGHVT; CDR2 reads SQSDAQ. CDR3 region: CASSSHREMNTEAFF. The CDR3 DNA sequence: TGTGCCAGCAGCTCCCACAGGGAGATGAACACTGAAGCTTTCTTT.

Ten or more counts support this clonotype. V usage is TRBV18 and J usage is TRBJ2-1; D is unresolved. The CDR3 runs to 13 residues. V lost 3 bases and J 6 bases, leaving 9 bases between the germline ends. Germline V gene data show CDR1 as KGHSH and CDR2 as LQKENI. The DNA for the CDR3 is TGTGCCAGCTCACCCCCGGCGGTCAATGAGCAGTTCTTC. It encodes CASSPPAVNEQFF.

This clonotype was counted at least ten times. V usage is TRBV5-1 and J usage is TRBJ2-3; the D is unclear. Germline-derived CDR1 and CDR2 are SGHRS and YFSETQ. V dropped 4 bases and J dropped 0 bases, with 12 bases sitting between them. CDR3 length equals 15 residues. CDR3 nucleotide sequence: TGCGCCAGCAGCCCTGGTAAGGGTAGCACAGATACGCAGTATTTT. Protein: CASSPGKGSTDTQYF.

This clonotype has ten or more counts. This sequence joins TRBV29-1 and TRBJ1-4, with D possibly matching TRBD1 (5 bases). Germline values: CDR1 SQVTM, CDR2 ANQGSEA. This CDR3 has 13 residues. Deletions cut 6 bases from V and 0 bases from J, with 8 bases between. The CDR3 bases are TGCAGCGTCAGGGCAGCAACTAATGAAAAACTGTTTTTT. As protein: CSVRAATNEKLFF. The variable domain in full, with the rest retrieved from reference TRBV29-1 and TRBJ1-4, is SAVISQKPSRDICQRGTSLTIQCQVDSQVTMMFWYRQQPGQSLTLIATANQGSEATYESGFVIDKFPISRPNLTFSTLTVSNMSPEDSSIYLCSVRAATNEKLFFGSGTQLSVL.

This clonotype was picked up many times. The chain couples TRBV20-1 to TRBJ2-1, with a tentative D call TRBD1 (6 bases). This CDR3 comprises 13 residues. V dropped 2 bases and J dropped 9 bases, with 14 bases sitting between them. Germline V gives CDR1 DFQATT, CDR2 SNEGSKA (reference sequence). CDR3 sequence reads: CSARSGGQFEQFF. The CDR3 coding sequence is TGCAGTGCTAGAAGCGGTGGACAGTTTGAGCAGTTCTTC.

The chain recombines TRBV18 with TRBJ2-1, with 8 bases lining up with TRBD1. The germline gives CDR1 KGHSH, CDR2 LQKENI. The CDR3 runs 15 residues. The V segment lost 0 bases and the J segment 9 bases; nucleotides outside the gene matches: 7. This chain's CDR3 is CASSPPGTGGGEQFF. CDR3 DNA sequence: TGTGCCAGCTCACCACCAGGGACAGGTGGCGGTGAGCAGTTCTTC.

This clonotype is termed medium-sized. This rearrangement joins TRBV29-1 to TRBJ2-7, with 11 nucleotides matching TRBD2. Germline CDR1 SQVTM, CDR2 ANQGSEA. The J segment lost 3 bases and the V segment lost 6 bases, leaving 4 bases of the junction unmatched. The CDR3 runs to 13 residues. The CDR3 bases are TGCAGCGTAACTAGCGGGAGAGACTACGAGCAGTACTTC. This encodes CSVTSGRDYEQYF.

The count of this clonotype is one. The V and J genes are TRBV6-1 and TRBJ1-1; 10 nucleotides line up with TRBD1. Germline assignment: CDR1 MNHNS and CDR2 SASEGT. This CDR3 spans 15 amino acids. V was clipped by 6 bases and J by 6 bases; unmatched bases: 10. CDR3 amino acids: CASRSPGQGSAEAFF. CDR3 nucleotides: TGTGCCAGCAGGAGTCCGGGACAGGGGAGCGCTGAAGCTTTCTTT.

At least ten counts were recorded for this clonotype. The genes are TRBV29-1 and TRBJ2-7; 10 positions match TRBD1. Trimming removed 5 bases from V and 5 bases from J; junction bases left unmatched: 6. The CDR3 runs 13 residues. CDR1 and CDR2 (germline): SQVTM, ANQGSEA. CDR3 coding DNA: TGCAGCGTTTTCCGGGACAGGGGAGACGAGCAGTACTTC. Protein sequence: CSVFRDRGDEQYF.

This clonotype appeared many times. The V and J genes are TRBV20-1 and TRBJ2-5; TRBD2 matches 11 bases. The CDR3 is 14 residues long. Germline assignment: CDR1 DFQATT and CDR2 SNEGSKA (reference sequence). With V trimmed by 3 bases and J by 9 bases, 9 bases remained unmatched. The CDR3 DNA is TGCAGTGCTAGGACTAGCGGGACTGGTGCGGCCCAGTACTTC. It translates to CSARTSGTGAAQYF.

This clonotype came up many times. The rearrangement joins TRBV2 to TRBJ1-5; D uncertain. Trimming pared 1 base from V and 5 bases from J, leaving 3 bases between. Germline V lookup: CDR1 SNHLY, CDR2 FYNNEI. CDR3 length equals 12 residues. The CDR3 DNA follows: TGTGCCAGCAGTGAAGTTTATCAGCCCCAGCATTTT. It is translated as CASSEVYQPQHF.

This clonotype was recorded many times. This chain links TRBV5-1 with TRBJ2-7; 11 bases map to TRBD2. The CDR3 covers 15 residues. V dropped 4 bases and J dropped 5; count of bases not matched to a gene: 8. Looked up from germline, CDR1 is SGHRS and CDR2 is YFSETQ. CDR3 loop: CASSPTSGSFDEQYF. CDR3 coding DNA: TGCGCCAGCAGCCCTACTAGCGGGAGCTTCGACGAGCAGTACTTC.

This clonotype was seen repeatedly, ten times or more. CDR3 sequence reads: CASSLETGTVETQYF. The CDR3 DNA is TGCGCCAGCAGCCTGGAAACCGGGACAGTGGAGACCCAGTACTTC. The genes are TRBV5-1 and TRBJ2-5, with 7 bases lining up with TRBD1. The CDR3 totals 15 residues. V gave up 4 bases and J gave up 5 bases; unmatched junction bases: 11. CDR1 and CDR2 from the germline V gene are SGHRS and YFSETQ.

This clonotype was seen ten or more times. This rearrangement joins TRBV20-1 to TRBJ1-1; D remains unclear. Trimming left V 6 bases short and J 0 bases short, with 14 bases between. CDR3 length: 14 residues. The germline CDR1 and CDR2 sequences are DFQATT and SNEGSKA (reference sequence). The CDR3 spells CSATPRNVNTEAFF. Written as DNA, the CDR3 is TGCAGTGCCACCCCCAGGAACGTGAACACTGAAGCTTTCTTT.

This clonotype has a count of ten or more. V is TRBV29-1 and J is TRBJ2-1; 10 bases are shared with TRBD2. Germline V gene lookup returns CDR1 SQVTM and CDR2 ANQGSEA. Trimming at V came to 5 bases and at J to 10 bases, leaving 11 bases not matched to a gene. This CDR3 region has 14 residues. CDR3 loop: CSVFLAGADLEQFF. Here the CDR3 DNA reads TGCAGCGTTTTTCTAGCGGGGGCCGATCTGGAGCAGTTCTTC.

This clonotype came up many times. The rearrangement joins TRBV4-1 to TRBJ2-1; TRBD2 aligns across 10 bases. V shed 3 bases and J 8 bases; nucleotides not matched to a gene: 7. The CDR3 has 15 residues. Looked up from germline, CDR1 is MGHRA and CDR2 is YSYEKL. The CDR3 here is CASSHRSGTSDEQFF. The CDR3 DNA is TGCGCCAGCAGCCACCGATCCGGGACTAGCGATGAGCAGTTCTTC.

This chain uses TRBV14 with TRBJ2-1, with 9 positions matching TRBD2. Germline V gives CDR1 SGHDN, CDR2 FVKESK. V was pared by 4 bases and J by 9 bases, with 10 bases of the junction left unmatched. The CDR3 sequence is 15 residues long. CDR3 residues: CASSRLAGELAEQFF. The CDR3 DNA follows: TGTGCCAGCAGCCGATTAGCGGGAGAATTAGCTGAGCAGTTCTTC.

This clonotype has ten or more counts. The rearrangement links TRBV29-1 to TRBJ2-3, with a possible D match to TRBD2 (5 bases). V was shortened by 3 bases and J by 6 bases, with 10 bases between the two germline ends. CDR1 and CDR2 from the germline V gene are SQVTM and ANQGSEA. The CDR3 consists of 12 residues. In DNA form, the CDR3 reads TGCAGCGTTGATCGAGGGAGTGATACGCAGTATTTT. Translation gives CSVDRGSDTQYF.

This clonotype was seen at least ten times. A much larger clone is a single base away; this may be a read error. The gene calls are TRBV20-1 and TRBJ2-1; 10 positions match TRBD2. This CDR3 comprises 13 residues. Germline-derived CDR1 and CDR2 are DFQATT and SNEGSKA (reference sequence). Here the CDR3 DNA reads TGCAGTCAAAGCGGGAGGGCCGTCAATGGGCAGTTCTTC. Translation gives CSQSGRAVNGQFF.

This clonotype was counted many times. Here the CDR3 DNA reads TGTGCCAGCACAAGAGGGACAGATAGCTCCTACGAGCAGTACTTC. Its protein product is CASTRGTDSSYEQYF. J is TRBJ2-7 and V is TRBV7-2; 7 positions agree with TRBD1. The CDR3 has 15 residues. After removal of 7 bases from V and 0 bases from J, the junction contained 9 bases not matched to a gene. Germline loops: CDR1 SGHTA, CDR2 FQGNSA.